These 30 T cell receptor beta chains originate from one sample sequenced in a study of blood T cells in healthy people across ages. A second PCR of 7 to 11 cycles used a sample-barcoded 5' primer and a J-beta primer mix. TCRdb re-called the 5' RACE reads with MiXCR, one entry per CDR3 protein. There are about 780,000 distinct CDR3 sequences in the sample; roughly 60% occur only once, and about 27% lies in the top ten. Sample: blood. The receptors stem from a man aged 30 to 39 in good health.

The J gene is TRBJ1-2, the V gene TRBV7-9, with TRBD1 matching 7 bases. This CDR3 region has 15 residues. Losses at the gene ends were 1 base for V and 1 base for J; bases not matched to a gene: 3. Germline CDR1 is SEHNR and CDR2 is FQNEAQ (reference sequence). CDR3 in amino acids: CASSLEGQHNYGYTF. In DNA, the CDR3 is TGTGCCAGCAGCTTAGAGGGACAGCATAACTATGGCTACACCTTC.

There are a few counts of this clonotype. This rearrangement joins TRBV20-1 to TRBJ2-1; D remains ambiguous. Germline-derived CDR1 and CDR2 are DFQATT and SNEGSKA (reference sequence). The length of the CDR3 is 10 residues. Trimming took off 3 bases at V and 12 bases at J, with 9 bases between the two ends. CDR3 nucleotides: TGCAGTGCTAGTGGCGCAGGGCAGTTCTTC. Amino acid sequence: CSASGAGQFF.

This clonotype was picked up a small number of times. This chain joins TRBV9 and TRBJ2-3; 9 bases align to TRBD2. Germline CDR1 reads SGDLS; CDR2 reads YYNGEE. The CDR3 sequence is 16 residues long. Trimming at V came to 0 bases and at J to 4 bases, leaving 6 bases not matched to a gene. CDR3 loop: CASSVAGGGESDTQYF. For the CDR3, the DNA is TGTGCCAGCAGCGTAGCGGGCGGGGGGGAATCAGATACGCAGTATTTT.

V usage is TRBV4-3 and J usage is TRBJ2-1; D not certain. Germline V gene sequence: CDR1 LGHNA, CDR2 YSLEER. V was clipped by 4 bases and J by 7 bases, with 17 bases between them. This CDR3 has 15 residues. Written as DNA, the CDR3 is TGCGCCAGCAGCCCTGGCCCCGGCCCAAGAAATGAGCAGTTCTTC. This sequence encodes CASSPGPGPRNEQFF.

In this sample, this clonotype turned up once. The chain carries TRBV4-2 and TRBJ2-1; D is perhaps TRBD2 (5 bases). Germline V gives CDR1 LGHNA, CDR2 YNFKEQ. Trimming removed 1 base at V and 6 bases at J, with 19 bases between. The CDR3 has 17 amino acids. DNA for the CDR3: TGTGCCAGCAGCCAAGTGCAAACGGGGTCAGCTCGCAATGAGCAGTTCTTC. Translating gives CASSQVQTGSARNEQFF.

This clonotype appeared a few times. V is TRBV7-6 and J is TRBJ1-4; D might be TRBD1 (6 bases). CDR3 length: 15 residues. Trimming left V 5 bases short and J 4 bases short, with 14 bases between. From germline, CDR1 is SGHVS and CDR2 FNYEAQ. The CDR3 DNA reads as TGTGCCAGCAGCGCATTAAGGGGGAGTAATGAAAAACTGTTTTTT. Protein sequence: CASSALRGSNEKLFF.

The V and J genes are TRBV9 and TRBJ2-4, with a tentative D call TRBD2 (6 bases). V was clipped by 3 bases and J by 9 bases, with 13 bases between them. This CDR3 comprises 13 residues. Germline-derived CDR1 and CDR2 are SGDLS and YYNGEE. This CDR3 is CASSETSLGIQYF. In DNA, the CDR3 is TGTGCCAGCAGCGAGACTAGTTTGGGCATTCAGTACTTC.

The chain joins TRBV7-2 to TRBJ2-3, with 8 bases matching TRBD2. Per germline, CDR1 SGHTA and CDR2 FQGNSA. After removal of 6 bases from V and 8 bases from J, the junction contained 7 bases not matched to a gene. There are 13 residues in the CDR3. The CDR3 DNA sequence: TGTGCCAGCAGTAGCTACCGGGGGGGTACGCAGTATTTT. This gives the protein CASSSYRGGTQYF.

The sample holds many counts of this clonotype. The chain carries TRBV6-4 and TRBJ2-6; a weak D match, TRBD1 (6 bases). The V and J ends lost 2 bases and 2 bases respectively, with 7 bases between them. The CDR3 has 15 amino acids. Per the germline V gene, CDR1 is MRHNA and CDR2 is SNTAGT. CDR3 amino acids: CASSDEGAGANVLTF. CDR3 DNA sequence: TGTGCCAGCAGTGACGAGGGGGCTGGGGCCAACGTCCTGACTTTC.

This clonotype was found a few times. This sequence joins TRBV5-1 and TRBJ1-6, with TRBD1 identical over 9 bases. The CDR3 covers 17 residues. CDR1 and CDR2 (germline): SGHRS, YFSETQ. The trim removed 0 bases at V and 8 bases at J, leaving 9 bases unmatched. CDR3 coding DNA: TGCGCCAGCAGCTTGGAAACAGGGGGCTATTTCGATTCACCCCTCCACTTT. It translates to CASSLETGGYFDSPLHF.

This chain joins TRBV4-2 and TRBJ2-4, with a possible D match to TRBD1 (6 bases). The J call is in doubt because the DNA end fits TRBJ2-7 better. The CDR3 extends over 15 amino acids. Germline lookup yields CDR1 LGHNA and CDR2 YNFKEQ. CDR3 sequence reads: CASSQDTGLAYEQYF. The CDR3 DNA is TGTGCCAGCAGCCAGGATACAGGGTTGGCCTACGAGCAGTACTTC.

The chain couples TRBV20-1 to TRBJ2-7, with unresolved D. This CDR3 is 14 amino acids long. Germline CDR1 DFQATT, CDR2 SNEGSKA (reference sequence). The germline V and J ends were trimmed by 6 bases and 5 bases, with 20 bases remaining between them. This CDR3 reads CSATTLMGLHEQYF. The DNA for the CDR3 is TGCAGTGCCACTACGTTAATGGGGTTGCACGAGCAGTACTTC.

The V gene is TRBV5-1, the J gene TRBJ1-2; D unclear. Germline CDR1 and CDR2: SGHRS and YFSETQ. The CDR3 spans 12 residues. Trimming removed 2 bases at V and 4 bases at J, with 6 bases between. CDR3 sequence (DNA): TGCGCCAGCAGCTTCGACGGCTATGGCTACACCTTC. It specifies CASSFDGYGYTF.

This clonotype was found a few times. This chain links TRBV7-3 with TRBJ2-1; D is perhaps TRBD2 (6 bases). The germline gives CDR1 SGHTA, CDR2 FQGTGA. The CDR3 is made up of 15 amino acids. V was cut by 5 bases and J by 4 bases, with 15 bases left in between. CDR3 protein: CASSPNGGMYNEQFF. As DNA, the CDR3 is TGTGCCAGCAGCCCGAACGGGGGAATGTACAATGAGCAGTTCTTC.

This clonotype came up once. The rearrangement links TRBV9 to TRBJ2-7; tentative D call: TRBD2 (7 bases). The V end was cut by 4 bases, the J end by 7 bases, with 27 bases between. The germline V gene encodes CDR1 SGDLS and CDR2 YYNGEE. The CDR3 is 17 residues long. The CDR3 here is CASSLLRGGAQYNEQYF. The CDR3 region has the DNA TGTGCCAGCAGCCTCCTAAGGGGGGGGGCTCAATACAATGAGCAGTACTTC.

The chain uses TRBV5-1 and TRBJ2-7; the D gene is possibly TRBD2 (5 bases). Trimming removed 3 bases from V and 2 bases from J, with 12 bases in between. CDR1 SGHRS and CDR2 YFSETQ come from the germline V gene. The CDR3 contains 14 residues. CDR3 residues: CASSSDLAPYEQYF. CDR3 bases: TGCGCCAGCAGCTCGGACTTGGCCCCCTACGAGCAGTACTTC.

This clonotype was seen more than once but under ten times. V and J are TRBV6-2 or TRBV6-3 and TRBJ1-5, with D maybe TRBD1 (5 bases). CDR3 length: 16 amino acids. In germline, CDR1 is MNHEY, CDR2 SVGEGT. V lost 4 bases to trimming and J lost 1 base, with 14 bases between them. Here the CDR3 reads CASSSTTAQSNQPQHF. The CDR3 DNA reads as TGTGCCAGCAGTTCAACGACAGCGCAAAGCAATCAGCCCCAGCATTTT.

Regarding this clonotype: This sequence may be a read error, since a much larger clone differs from it by one base. The rearrangement joins TRBV6-5 to TRBJ2-5; D unclear. The CDR3 is made up of 15 amino acids. The germline V gene encodes CDR1 MNHEY and CDR2 SVGAGI. Trimming took 7 bases from V and 11 from J, leaving 26 bases between them. CDR3 coding DNA: TGTGCCAGCAAACACCGGGTCACCGAATTGAATGAGCAGTACTTC. This codes for CASKHRVTELNEQYF.

This chain uses TRBV10-3 with TRBJ2-3; 7 bases are shared with TRBD1. Losses at the gene ends were 10 bases for V and 3 bases for J; bases not matched to a gene: 7. CDR3 size: 13 residues. Germline values: CDR1 ENHRY, CDR2 SYGVKD. The CDR3, as DNA: TGTGCCAGCCACAGGGACAGAACAGATACGCAGTATTTT. As protein: CASHRDRTDTQYF.

Remarks on this clonotype: An end of the junction does not agree with germline; a read error may underlie this. This chain joins TRBV12-3 or TRBV12-4 and TRBJ2-7; no reliable D call. The length of the CDR3 is 13 residues. The DNA for the CDR3 is TGTGCCAGCAGTTTTCCAAACTCCCACGAGCAGTACTTC. Translating it yields CASSFPNSHEQYF.

The genes are TRBV20-1 and TRBJ1-1; D call uncertain. V lost 1 base and J 3 bases, leaving 6 bases between the germline ends. Germline-derived CDR1 and CDR2 are DFQATT and SNEGSKA (reference sequence). The CDR3 totals 12 residues. The CDR3 nucleotides read TGCAGTGCTAGAGGAGGTCACACTGAAGCTTTCTTT. It is translated as CSARGGHTEAFF.

The V gene is TRBV10-3, the J gene TRBJ2-7; weak D call: TRBD2 (5 bases). This CDR3 is 15 amino acids long. Germline V gives CDR1 ENHRY, CDR2 SYGVKD. V lost 0 bases and J lost 0, with 9 bases in between. The CDR3 here is CAISESDYLSYEQYF. CDR3 sequence (DNA): TGTGCCATCAGTGAGTCCGACTACCTCTCCTACGAGCAGTACTTC.

This clonotype was observed a single time. The chain has TRBV25-1 and TRBJ2-5, with D perhaps TRBD1 (5 bases). V lost 1 base to trimming and J lost 5 bases, with 8 bases between them. Germline-derived CDR1 and CDR2 are MGHDK and SYGVNS. This CDR3 has 13 residues. The CDR3 bases are TGTGCCAGCAGTGAATGGGGCAGTGAGACCCAGTACTTC. This encodes CASSEWGSETQYF. Drawing the rest from reference TRBV25-1 and TRBJ2-5, the complete variable domain is EADIYQTPRYLVIGTGKKITLECSQTMGHDKMYWYQQDPGMELHLIHYSYGVNSTEKGDLSSESTVSRIRTEHFPLTLESARPSHTSQYLCASSEWGSETQYFGPGTRLLVL.

This chain connects TRBV20-1 to TRBJ1-6, with TRBD1 as a possible D gene (6 bases). The germline CDR1 and CDR2 sequences are DFQATT and SNEGSKA (reference sequence). This CDR3 has 13 amino acids. Trimming stripped 5 bases from V and 7 bases from J, with 12 bases between. CDR3 amino acids: CSARTVGNSPLHF. In DNA form, the CDR3 reads TGCAGTGCTCGGACAGTCGGGAATTCACCCCTCCACTTT.

CDR3 sequence: CATRDVREAFF. CDR3 coding DNA: TGTGCCACCAGGGACGTCAGGGAAGCTTTCTTT. The chain is built from TRBV10-3 and TRBJ1-1; tentatively, D is TRBD1 (5 bases). V lost 10 bases and J lost 8, with 14 bases in between. CDR3 size: 11 residues. From germline, CDR1 is ENHRY and CDR2 SYGVKD.

This clonotype was recorded only once. V is TRBV15 and J is TRBJ2-7; 12 bases agree with TRBD1. V was clipped by 6 bases and J by 0 bases; unmatched bases: 3. Per germline, CDR1 LNHNV and CDR2 YYDKDF (reference sequence). The CDR3 totals 15 residues. The DNA for the CDR3 is TGTGCCACCAGACCGGGACAGGGGGCCTCCTACGAGCAGTACTTC. Translated: CATRPGQGASYEQYF.

The CDR3 sequence is CSARVVGPTPNEQFF. CDR3 nucleotides: TGCAGTGCTAGAGTTGTCGGCCCCACCCCCAATGAGCAGTTCTTC. This sequence joins TRBV20-1 and TRBJ2-1; D not certain. The germline V and J ends were trimmed by 1 base and 6 bases, with 16 bases remaining between them. Germline V gene data show CDR1 as DFQATT and CDR2 as SNEGSKA (reference sequence). The CDR3 is made up of 15 amino acids.

V gene TRBV4-3 combines with J gene TRBJ1-4; D remains ambiguous. The CDR3 length is 15 residues. Trimming took 1 base from V and 2 from J, leaving 8 bases between them. Germline V CDR1 and CDR2: LGHNA, YSLEER. This CDR3 reads CASSQGPATNEKLFF. DNA of the CDR3: TGCGCCAGCAGCCAAGGTCCGGCGACTAATGAAAAACTGTTTTTT.

The chain has TRBV29-1 and TRBJ1-2; 8 bases align to TRBD1. The CDR3 is made up of 13 amino acids. Germline CDR1 reads SQVTM; CDR2 reads ANQGSEA. Trimming removed 6 bases from V and 2 bases from J; junction bases left unmatched: 5. The CDR3 is CSVRDRKNYGYTF. CDR3 nucleotide sequence: TGCAGCGTCCGGGACAGGAAGAACTATGGCTACACCTTC.

The genes are TRBV29-1 and TRBJ2-4, with TRBD2 identical over 9 bases. This CDR3 is built from 17 residues. CDR1 is SQVTM, CDR2 ANQGSEA, per germline. With 7 bases clipped from V and 0 bases from J, the junction kept 13 bases outside the gene matches. CDR3 coding DNA: TGCAGCGCCGGGGGTCAAGCGGGGGGCTTAGCCAAAAACATTCAGTACTTC. It encodes CSAGGQAGGLAKNIQYF.